The clone carrying this T cell receptor (beta chain) appeared a few times. Gene names and germline match the mouse. The CDR3 extends 1 residue past the end of the read, so its final part is completed from the germline J gene. The data originate from a study of tissue T cells after allogeneic stem cell transplantation. Time point defined: mouse harvest day 7 after allogeneic transplant. Each mouse received 10^7 T-cell-depleted marrow cells plus 10^6 splenic CD5+ T cells by tail vein. Mice had MHC-mismatched B6 into BALB/c GVHD, sampled day 7 or 14. Some clones are missing from TCRdb's copy, which holds only in-frame ones; the method was immunoSEQ multiplex PCR. Of thousands of clones listed, roughly 57% are singletons. This CDR3 has 16 residues. Germline V gene data show CDR1 as LGHNA and CDR2 as YNLKQL (reference sequence). After removal of 0 bases from V and 0 bases from J, the junction contained 3 bases not matched to a gene.

This chain joins TRBV5 and TRBJ2-4, with 7 positions matching TRBD2. The sample was spleen. The receptor comes from a female BALB/c mouse given C57BL/6 T cells with graft-versus-host disease after an allogeneic hematopoietic cell transplant. This CDR3 is CASSQDWGVSQNTLYF. The sequenced part of the CDR3 DNA is TGTGCCAGCAGCCAAGATTGGGGGGTTAGTCAAAACACCTTGTAC.